A selection of T cell receptor beta chains follows, all from one sample in a study of blood T cell repertoires in COVID-19. The table came from immunoSEQ multiplex PCR; TCRdb's copy has only in-frame clones and leaves some out. Of under 250,000 clones in the sample, around 81% were seen once. The sample was peripheral blood. The origin of the receptors is a woman aged 55-75 years with active or convalescent COVID-19. The CDR3 runs from the conserved cysteine through the conserved F or W. The order of the fields is J gene, V gene, D gene, clone size, CDR3 protein, CDR3 DNA. D genes are given only for firm matches. Expanded clones are given a class, and other clones once, few, many or no size at all.

TRBJ2-1 TRBV19 TRBD2 NA CASSPPLAGGPHNEQFF TGTGCCAGTAGTCCCCCTCTAGCGGGGGGGCCTCACAATGAGCAGTTCTTC
TRBJ1-2 TRBV28 NA NA CASRLGQPYGYTF TGTGCCAGCAGACTTGGACAGCCCTATGGCTACACCTTC
TRBJ2-1 TRBV7-3 NA NA CASSPGVQSSYNEQFF TGTGCCAGCAGCCCGGGAGTTCAAAGCTCCTACAATGAGCAGTTCTTC
TRBJ2-3 TRBV11-3 NA few CASSFTTSTDTQYF TGTGCCAGCAGCTTCACGACTAGCACAGATACGCAGTATTTT
TRBJ2-1 TRBV4-1 NA once CASSLDRSYNEQFF TGCGCCAGCAGCCTTGACAGGAGCTACAATGAGCAGTTCTTC
TRBJ2-5 TRBV5-4 TRBD2 NA CASSGGGAGDQYF TGTGCCAGCAGCGGCGGGGGAGCGGGGGACCAGTACTTC
TRBJ2-2 TRBV19 NA few CASTPQEGASGELFF TGTGCCAGTACCCCCCAGGAGGGGGCAAGCGGGGAGCTGTTTTTT
TRBJ1-1 TRBV2 TRBD1 NA CASSPQGFTEAFF TGTGCCAGCAGTCCACAGGGGTTCACTGAAGCTTTCTTT
TRBJ2-5 TRBV5-1 TRBD2 NA CASSLGTSPQETQYF TGCGCCAGCAGCTTGGGGACTAGCCCTCAAGAGACCCAGTACTTC
TRBJ2-7 TRBV6-1 NA NA CASSDPDTRYEQYF TGTGCCAGCAGTGATCCGGACACCCGCTACGAGCAGTACTTC
TRBJ2-7 TRBV21-1 NA NA CASSKDPSGRVKTYEQYF TGTGCCAGCAGCAAAGACCCTAGCGGGAGGGTCAAAACCTACGAGCAGTACTTC
TRBJ2-2 TRBV15 NA NA CATSRATGTGELFF TGTGCCACCAGCAGAGCAACAGGGACCGGGGAGCTGTTTTTT
TRBJ2-1 TRBV30 TRBD2 NA CAWSRSGTSSFGEQFF TGTGCCTGGAGTCGATCCGGGACTAGCTCTTTTGGTGAGCAGTTCTTC
TRBJ2-5 TRBV29-1 TRBD2 few CSVLSSGGSETQYF TGCAGCGTTCTCTCTAGCGGGGGGAGTGAGACCCAGTACTTC
TRBJ2-5 TRBV7-9 NA NA CASSLESGETQYF TGTGCCAGCAGCTTAGAGAGCGGAGAGACCCAGTACTTC
TRBJ2-3 TRBV6-5 TRBD1 NA CASMVDRGTDTQYF TGTGCCAGCATGGTGGACAGGGGCACAGATACGCAGTATTTT
TRBJ2-7 TRBV12-3/TRBV12-4 TRBD1 NA CACGQGAYEQYF TGTGCTTGCGGACAGGGGGCGTACGAGCAGTACTTC
TRBJ2-1 TRBV2 TRBD2 NA CASKSRTSGGLYNEQFF TGTGCCAGCAAGTCCCGGACTAGCGGGGGGCTCTACAATGAGCAGTTCTTC
TRBJ1-2 TRBV9 NA NA CASSVAMEGGYGYTF TGTGCCAGCAGCGTAGCAATGGAGGGGGGGTATGGCTACACCTTC
TRBJ2-7 TRBV11-2 NA NA CASNPGSSYEQYF TGTGCCAGCAATCCGGGAAGCTCCTACGAGCAGTACTTC
TRBJ2-5 TRBV5-1 TRBD1 NA CASSPYGTGGQETQYF TGCGCCAGCAGCCCTTACGGGACAGGGGGTCAAGAGACCCAGTACTTC
TRBJ1-3 TRBV3-1/TRBV3-2 TRBD1 NA CASSPLTGDGNTIYF TGTGCCAGCAGCCCCCTGACAGGGGACGGAAACACCATATATTTT
TRBJ1-6 TRBV6-6 NA NA CASSWQNNSPLHF TGTGCCAGCAGTTGGCAAAATAATTCACCCCTCCACTTT
TRBJ1-2 TRBV2 NA few CASNAPPGGYTF TGTGCCAGCAACGCTCCGCCGGGTGGCTACACCTTC
TRBJ1-3 TRBV28 NA NA CASHGGLGGNTIYF TGTGCCAGCCACGGGGGGCTCGGTGGAAACACCATATATTTT
TRBJ1-1 TRBV10-3 TRBD1 NA CAISTGGRNTEAFF TGTGCCATCAGCACAGGGGGCAGGAACACTGAAGCTTTCTTT
TRBJ1-1 TRBV7-2 NA NA CASSRDRNTEAFF TGTGCCAGCAGCCGTGACAGGAACACTGAAGCTTTCTTT
TRBJ1-3 TRBV9 NA NA CASSPSGNTIYF TGTGCCAGCAGCCCTTCTGGAAACACCATATATTTT
TRBJ1-5 TRBV27 TRBD1 NA CASSPHRDSIFGDQPQHF TGTGCCAGCAGTCCACACCGGGACAGCATCTTTGGTGATCAGCCCCAGCATTTT
TRBJ2-1 TRBV3-1/TRBV3-2 TRBD2 NA CASSTSGVYNEQFF TGTGCCAGCAGCACTAGCGGGGTTTACAATGAGCAGTTCTTC
TRBJ2-1 TRBV5-1 NA NA CASSLTPGNGEQFF TGCGCCAGCAGCTTGACCCCCGGGAATGGTGAGCAGTTCTTC
TRBJ2-5 TRBV25-1 TRBD1 NA CASSEWGQGSETQYF TGTGCCAGCAGTGAATGGGGACAGGGGTCTGAGACCCAGTACTTC
TRBJ2-2 TRBV28 TRBD1 NA CASRYFWDSQTGELFF TGTGCCAGCAGATATTTTTGGGACAGCCAAACCGGGGAGCTGTTTTTT
TRBJ2-1 TRBV7-3 TRBD2 NA CASSLVAGGFNEQFF TGTGCCAGCAGCTTAGTAGCGGGAGGATTCAATGAGCAGTTCTTC
TRBJ1-6 TRBV7-2 NA NA CASSLEFSLHF TGTGCCAGCAGCTTAGAGTTCAGTCTCCACTTT
TRBJ2-5 TRBV2 NA NA CASLWTQETQYF TGTGCCAGCCTTTGGACTCAAGAGACCCAGTACTTC
TRBJ2-6 TRBV21-1 NA NA CASSGYPRDREISGANVLTF TGTGCCAGCAGCGGTTACCCCCGGGACAGGGAAATCTCTGGGGCCAACGTCCTGACTTTC
TRBJ1-2 TRBV29-1 NA NA CSVGRGANHGYTF TGCAGCGTTGGTCGGGGGGCGAATCATGGCTACACCTTC
TRBJ2-5 TRBV6-5 NA NA CASSPEVGTQYF TGTGCCAGCAGTCCCGAGGTGGGGACCCAGTACTTC
TRBJ2-3 TRBV29-1 NA NA CSVEFGRSDTQYF TGCAGCGTTGAGTTTGGGCGCTCGGATACGCAGTATTTT
TRBJ1-2 TRBV2 TRBD1 NA CASRRQGADYGYTF TGTGCCAGCAGACGACAGGGGGCCGACTATGGCTACACCTTC
TRBJ1-1 TRBV2 NA NA CASSSLGQLLRTEAFF TGTGCCAGCAGTTCACTCGGACAGCTCTTGAGGACTGAAGCTTTCTTT
TRBJ2-3 TRBV6-2/TRBV6-3 TRBD1 NA CASSYPTGGFTDTQYF TGTGCCAGCAGTTACCCGACAGGGGGATTCACAGATACGCAGTATTTT
TRBJ2-7 TRBV6-2/TRBV6-3 TRBD1 few CASSTVVRDRTYEQYF TGTGCCAGCAGTACCGTGGTCCGGGACAGGACCTACGAGCAGTACTTC
TRBJ2-1 TRBV11-3 TRBD2 NA CASSSPGTSGYNEQFF TGTGCCAGCAGCTCTCCCGGGACTAGCGGCTACAATGAGCAGTTCTTC
TRBJ2-5 TRBV10-3 NA many CAISESASTTQYF TGTGCCATCAGTGAGTCGGCCAGTACGACCCAGTACTTC
TRBJ2-1 TRBV5-1 TRBD2 once CASSPGVAGGSYNEQFF TGCGCCAGCAGCCCTGGGGTAGCGGGGGGCTCCTACAATGAGCAGTTCTTC
TRBJ1-5 TRBV28 NA NA CASSFWQVRNQPQHF TGTGCCAGCAGTTTTTGGCAGGTACGCAATCAGCCCCAGCATTTT
TRBJ2-1 TRBV7-9 NA NA CASSLGRGRVTGSFNEQFF TGTGCCAGCAGCTTAGGGCGGGGGCGTGTAACGGGTTCGTTCAATGAGCAGTTCTTC